One and the same sample provided the 2 T cell receptor beta chains below, sequenced in a study of regulatory T cells in long-lasting Graves disease. For TCR beta, libraries came from iRepertoire HTBI primers and Arm-PCR of CDR3 regions. TCRdb called the multiplex PCR reads again in MiXCR, with one record for every CDR3 protein. The sample lists about 340,000 distinct CDR3 sequences; roughly 21% were seen once. Time point described: persistent/refractory GD, antithyroid drugs over 5 years with positive TRAb. Extracted PBMC RNA gave rise to the TCR library. The sample here was peripheral blood mononuclear cells (PBMCs), taken when the disease was refractory, from a patient treated with antithyroid drugs. The receptors were gathered from a female donor with Graves disease.

This clonotype was found a few times. V is TRBV7-9 and J is TRBJ1-4; D remains ambiguous. Germline-derived CDR1 and CDR2 are SEHNR and FQNEAQ (reference sequence). This CDR3 spans 15 amino acids. V lost 6 bases and J 1 base, leaving 12 bases between the germline ends. CDR3 DNA sequence: TGTGCCAGCAGTTCGACCCTGGGAACTAATGAAAAACTGTTTTTT. This translates into CASSSTLGTNEKLFF.

The chain joins TRBV19 to TRBJ2-5; no firm D call. The germline V gene encodes CDR1 LNHDA and CDR2 SQIVND (reference sequence). V dropped 3 bases and J dropped 5 bases, with 13 bases sitting between them. CDR3 length: 14 amino acids. CDR3 sequence reads: CASSMADPGETQYF. The DNA of the CDR3 is TGTGCCAGTAGTATGGCGGACCCTGGGGAGACCCAGTACTTC.